This record looks at one TCR beta chain sequence and its context. Its antigen is not identified. The source of the sample is a study of shared clonotypes between healthy human individuals. Background on the study: CD4 naive cells filled three plates per donor, CD4 memory three, CD8 naive two and CD8 memory one.

Study results and limitations: The represented genetic and exposure-history diversity was limited by the small number of donors.

CD8 cells regarded as naive lacked CD45RO, were positively chosen for CCR7, and omitted terminally differentiated effector memory CD45RA+ cells. Original processing notes: Quality scores were absent from the junction-only immunoSEQ sequences, so filtering differed. Generated by immunoSEQ multiplex PCR, the TCRdb table keeps only in-frame clones and is missing some. The V and J calls and the clone size are those of that table, but D and trimming were determined from the DNA. The sample yields some 2,000,000 clones, about 95% seen once. This CDR3 contains 16 residues. Germline CDR1 is SGHDN and CDR2 is FVKESK. V trimming: 3 bases; J trimming: 4 bases; junction bases outside the gene matches: 8.

The clonotype was recovered from a man between 18 and 29 years old in good health. The specimen sequenced was naive CD8+ T cells sorted from blood. The chain joins TRBV14 to TRBJ2-2, with 7 bases aligning to TRBD2. The CDR3 loop reads CASSQKPGGGTGELFF. CDR3 DNA sequence: TGTGCCAGCAGCCAGAAACCGGGGGGAGGCACCGGGGAGCTGTTTTTT.